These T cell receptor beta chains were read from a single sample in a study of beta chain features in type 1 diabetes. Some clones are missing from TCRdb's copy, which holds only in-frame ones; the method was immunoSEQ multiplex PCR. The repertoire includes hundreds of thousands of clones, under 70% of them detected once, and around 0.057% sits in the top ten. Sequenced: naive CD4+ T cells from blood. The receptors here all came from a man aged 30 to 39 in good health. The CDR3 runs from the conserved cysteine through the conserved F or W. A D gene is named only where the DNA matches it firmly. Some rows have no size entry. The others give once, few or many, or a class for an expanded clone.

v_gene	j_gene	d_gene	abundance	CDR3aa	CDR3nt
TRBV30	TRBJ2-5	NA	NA	CAWSERQETQYF	TGTGCCTGGAGTGAAAGACAAGAGACCCAGTACTTC
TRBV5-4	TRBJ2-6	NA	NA	CASSFSLRSGANVLTF	TGTGCCAGCAGCTTCAGTCTGAGGTCTGGGGCCAACGTCCTGACTTTC
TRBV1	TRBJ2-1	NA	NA	CTSSQTRGLADYNEQFF	TGCACCAGCAGCCAGACGCGCGGACTAGCGGATTACAATGAGCAGTTCTTC
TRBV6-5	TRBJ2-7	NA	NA	CASSPGTLTPYEQYF	TGTGCCAGCAGCCCCGGGACACTCACGCCCTACGAGCAGTACTTC
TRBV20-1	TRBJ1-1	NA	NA	CTSQMNTEAFF	TGCACGTCCCAAATGAACACTGAAGCTTTCTTT
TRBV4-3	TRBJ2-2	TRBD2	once	CASSQLTSGGELFF	TGCGCCAGCAGCCAACTTACTAGCGGCGGGGAGCTGTTTTTT
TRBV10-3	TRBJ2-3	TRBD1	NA	CAISPGTGDQGDTQYF	TGTGCCATCAGTCCCGGGACAGGGGATCAAGGAGATACGCAGTATTTT
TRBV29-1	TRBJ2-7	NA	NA	CSVVGRDEQYF	TGCAGCGTTGTTGGACGTGACGAGCAGTACTTC
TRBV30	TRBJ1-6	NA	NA	CAWSVGRVKNSPLHF	TGTGCCTGGAGTGTAGGCAGGGTAAAGAATTCACCCCTCCACTTT
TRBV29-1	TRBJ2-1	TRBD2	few	CSVAASGAYNEQFF	TGCAGCGTTGCGGCTAGCGGGGCCTACAATGAGCAGTTCTTC
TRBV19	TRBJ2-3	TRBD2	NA	CASTTSGRGSDTQYF	TGTGCCAGTACTACTAGCGGGAGAGGGTCAGATACGCAGTATTTT
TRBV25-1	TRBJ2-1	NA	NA	CASSVGSYNEQFF	TGTGCCAGCAGTGTCGGCTCCTACAATGAGCAGTTCTTC
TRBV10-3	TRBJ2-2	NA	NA	CAITDRNTGELFF	TGTGCCATCACCGACCGTAACACCGGGGAGCTGTTTTTT
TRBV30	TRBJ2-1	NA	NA	CAWSVRARDEQFF	TGTGCCTGGAGTGTACGGGCCCGCGATGAGCAGTTCTTC